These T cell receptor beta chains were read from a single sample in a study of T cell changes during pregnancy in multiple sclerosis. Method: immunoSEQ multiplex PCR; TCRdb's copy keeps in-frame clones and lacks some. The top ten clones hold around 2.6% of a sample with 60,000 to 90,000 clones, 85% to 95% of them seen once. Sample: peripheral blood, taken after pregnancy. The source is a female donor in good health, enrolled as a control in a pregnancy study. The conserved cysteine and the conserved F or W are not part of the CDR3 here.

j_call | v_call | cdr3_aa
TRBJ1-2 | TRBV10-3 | AITGTGDGYT
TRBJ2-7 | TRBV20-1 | SATKYEQY
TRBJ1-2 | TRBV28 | ASSFPRAGSNYGYT
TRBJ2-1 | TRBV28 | ASTASGTLSSYNEQF
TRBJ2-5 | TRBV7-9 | ASSTRNPRSETQY
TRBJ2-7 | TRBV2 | ASSLLAPYEQY
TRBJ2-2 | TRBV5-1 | ASSPPGTGGSGELF
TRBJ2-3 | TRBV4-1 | ASSQGAGSTDTQY
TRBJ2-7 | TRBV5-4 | ASSLGDRGYEQY
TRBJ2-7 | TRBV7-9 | ASSPDLGTSGRQQY
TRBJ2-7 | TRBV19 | ASSPSNGNSYEQY
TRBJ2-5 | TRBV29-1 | STSGAGAGGETQY
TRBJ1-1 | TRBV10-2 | ASSDLESTEAF
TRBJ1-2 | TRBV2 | ASNRRDIGYT
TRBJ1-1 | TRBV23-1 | ASSLCDGQRNTEAF
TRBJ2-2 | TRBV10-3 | AISELGGMNTGELF
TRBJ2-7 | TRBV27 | ASSPQTASGQY
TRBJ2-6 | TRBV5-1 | ASSRSGGADGANVLT
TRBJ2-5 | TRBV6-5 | ASTPSGRETQY
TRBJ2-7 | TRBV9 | ASSVEELVGIEEQY
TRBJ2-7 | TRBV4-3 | ASSQDRTSGSSYEQY
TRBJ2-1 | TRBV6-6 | ASSYPSGGYNEQF
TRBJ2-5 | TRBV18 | ASSRQGVGETQY
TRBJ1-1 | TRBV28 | ASSRPYRGDTEAF
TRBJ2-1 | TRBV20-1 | SARRGPETF
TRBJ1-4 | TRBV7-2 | ASSPRRGFEKLF
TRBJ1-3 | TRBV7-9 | ASSSQGTSGNTIY
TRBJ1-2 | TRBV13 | ASSLGESRQGAGYT
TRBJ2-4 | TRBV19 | ASSIVQGDIQY
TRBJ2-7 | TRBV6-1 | ASSERYEQY
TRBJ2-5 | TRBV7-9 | ASGSPTGGKETQY
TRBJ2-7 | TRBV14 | ASSHHGGREQY
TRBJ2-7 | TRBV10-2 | ASSLAGVFGYEQY
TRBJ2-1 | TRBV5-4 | ASSLEQGETYNEQF
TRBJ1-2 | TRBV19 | ATQAGGGYGYT
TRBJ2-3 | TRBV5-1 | ASSSPGGGTDTQY
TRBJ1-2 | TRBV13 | ASSGKSLDRTNYGYT
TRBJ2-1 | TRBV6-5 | ASSFGTGVSNEQF
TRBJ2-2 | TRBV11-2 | ASSSFSGSGHGELF
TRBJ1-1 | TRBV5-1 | ASSGEQGLGTEAF
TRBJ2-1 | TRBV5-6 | ASSPGTSGYNEQF
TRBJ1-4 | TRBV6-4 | ASSDSPGQPEKLF
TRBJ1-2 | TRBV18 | ASSPQPGYGYT